The T cell receptor beta chain described here comes from a study of T-cell reconstitution after alpha-beta-depleted transplantation in children. This clonotype showed up many times. The TCRbeta library was prepared with unique molecular identifiers. TCRdb called the PCR reads again in MiXCR, with one record for every CDR3 protein. This table has fewer than 95,000 distinct CDR3 sequences, approximately 12% appearing once. The V end lost 2 bases, the J end lost 5 bases, and 11 bases lay between the germline ends. The CDR3 has 14 residues. Germline V gene sequence: CDR1 SEHNR, CDR2 FQNEAQ (reference sequence).

Sequenced here: PBMCs from the stem cell graft donor, sampled from the stem cell graft. This chain uses TRBV7-9 with TRBJ2-3, with D uncertain. The source of this sequence is a human donor who donated a stem cell graft to a child with inherited bone marrow failure. CDR3 nucleotides: TGTGCCAGCAGCTTAAGGTTTCAGCAAGATACGCAGTATTTT. This codes for CASSLRFQQDTQYF.